This TCR beta chain was documented in a study of cytomegalovirus exposure and HLA in healthy donors. Findings and caveats of the study: Among CMV-associated TCR beta chains, most appeared HLA-restricted in a later analysis.

Amplification used 60 Vbeta primers and 13 Jbeta primers. Sequencing used immunoSEQ multiplex PCR; TCRdb keeps in-frame clones, though not all of them. In the table there are tens of thousands of clones, approximately 84% of which are singletons. Turning to this clone: The antigen remains unidentified.

V was cut by 0 bases and J by 2 bases, with 9 bases left in between. The CDR3 totals 14 residues. Germline CDR1 is SGDLS and CDR2 is YYNGEE. Likely unrecorded immune exposures existed in these nominally healthy donors. This chain links TRBV9 with TRBJ2-7; tentative D call: TRBD1 (6 bases). The TCR originated in a man between 18 and 29 years old in good health and CMV-seronegative. The sequencing input was PBMCs. Here the CDR3 DNA reads TGTGCCAGCAGCGTAGGTACAGGGCCCTACGAGCAGTACTTC. This codes for CASSVGTGPYEQYF.